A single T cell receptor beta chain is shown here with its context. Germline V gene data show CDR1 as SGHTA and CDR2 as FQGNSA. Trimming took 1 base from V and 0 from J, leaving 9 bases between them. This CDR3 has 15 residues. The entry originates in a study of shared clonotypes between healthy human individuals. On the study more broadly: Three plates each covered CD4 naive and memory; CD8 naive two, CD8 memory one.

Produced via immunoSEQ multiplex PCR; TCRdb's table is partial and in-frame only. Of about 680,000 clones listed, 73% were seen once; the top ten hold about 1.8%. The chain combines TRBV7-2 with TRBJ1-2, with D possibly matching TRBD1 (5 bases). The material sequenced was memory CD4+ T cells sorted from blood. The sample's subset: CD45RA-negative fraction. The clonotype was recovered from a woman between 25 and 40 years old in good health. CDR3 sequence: CASSLVGGANYGYTF. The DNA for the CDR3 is TGTGCCAGCAGCTTAGTTGGGGGAGCTAACTATGGCTACACCTTC.